The clone carrying this T cell receptor beta chain was recorded many times. These data belong to a study of read filtering for tumor transcriptome and immune sequencing. This CDR3 spans 13 amino acids. Trimming cost V 3 bases and J 6 bases, with 9 bases left between them. Per germline, CDR1 SNHLY and CDR2 FYNNEI. The library was built from roughly 400 ng RNA with molecular barcoded adaptors for alpha/delta and beta/gamma chains. TCRdb reprocessed the reads via MiXCR and lists one record per CDR3 protein. Of fewer than 150,000 distinct CDR3 sequences listed, about an eighth are singletons. The sequence came from a donor at least 40 years old with multiple myeloma. The sample comprised a population of CD138-negative cells sorted from bone marrow. The chain combines TRBV2 with TRBJ1-5, with a weak D call TRBD1 (5 bases). DNA for the CDR3: TGTGCCAGCAGTGACCAGGGAAGTCAGCCCCAGCATTTT. Encoded protein: CASSDQGSQPQHF.